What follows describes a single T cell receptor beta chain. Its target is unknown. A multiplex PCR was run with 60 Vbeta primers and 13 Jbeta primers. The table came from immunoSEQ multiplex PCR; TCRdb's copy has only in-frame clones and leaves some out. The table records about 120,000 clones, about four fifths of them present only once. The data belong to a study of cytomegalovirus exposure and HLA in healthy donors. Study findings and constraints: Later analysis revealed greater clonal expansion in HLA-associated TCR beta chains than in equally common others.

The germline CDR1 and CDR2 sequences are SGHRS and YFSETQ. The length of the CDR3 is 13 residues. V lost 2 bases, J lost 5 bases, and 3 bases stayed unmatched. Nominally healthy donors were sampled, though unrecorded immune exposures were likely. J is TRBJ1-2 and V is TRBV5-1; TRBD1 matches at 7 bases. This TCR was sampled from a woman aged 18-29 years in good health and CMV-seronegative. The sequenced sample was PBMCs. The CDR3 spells CASSFGQAYGYTF. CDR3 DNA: TGCGCCAGCAGCTTCGGACAGGCTTATGGCTACACCTTC.